These 8 T cell receptor beta chains were all obtained from the same sample, sequenced in a study of blood T cell repertoires in COVID-19. Here immunoSEQ multiplex PCR was the method, and the copy in TCRdb shows in-frame clones only, minus some. Counted here are around 170,000 clones, roughly four fifths occurring once; the ten biggest clones make up around 6.1%. Sequencing input: peripheral blood. These receptor sequences come from a woman aged 40 to 50 with acute or convalescent COVID-19.

The chain carries TRBV7-9 and TRBJ2-7; a weak D match, TRBD1 (5 bases). The germline V gene has CDR1 SEHNR and CDR2 FQNEAQ (reference sequence). CDR3 length: 13 amino acids. The germline V and J ends were trimmed by 4 bases and 4 bases, with 11 bases remaining between them. The CDR3 reads CASSSKAGYEQYF. CDR3 in DNA: TGTGCCAGCAGCTCCAAGGCAGGGTACGAGCAGTACTTC.

In its sample, this clone was seen once. V and J are TRBV7-2 and TRBJ2-5; tentatively, D is TRBD1 (6 bases). CDR1 SGHTA and CDR2 FQGNSA come from the germline V gene. V was pared by 5 bases and J by 0 bases, with 10 bases between. This CDR3 spans 14 amino acids. In DNA form, the CDR3 reads TGTGCCAGCAGCCAAGACAGGTACCAAGAGACCCAGTACTTC. Amino acid sequence: CASSQDRYQETQYF.

This chain connects TRBV3-1 (or the pseudogene TRBV3-2) to TRBJ2-2; 12 bases line up with TRBD2. The length of the CDR3 is 16 residues. Germline CDR1 and CDR2: LGHDT and YNNKEL (reference sequence). Losses at the gene ends were 3 bases for V and 4 bases for J; bases not matched to a gene: 3. CDR3 residues: CASSHLLAGGTGELFF. CDR3 coding DNA: TGTGCCAGCAGCCATCTACTAGCGGGAGGCACCGGGGAGCTGTTTTTT.

This chain connects TRBV9 to TRBJ2-1; weak D call: TRBD2 (6 bases). Germline V gene sequence: CDR1 SGDLS, CDR2 YYNGEE. The CDR3 has 12 residues. V was shortened by 3 bases and J by 10 bases, with 11 bases between the two germline ends. In nucleotides, the CDR3 is TGTGCCAGCAGCGCCGAAGGACTAGAGCAGTTCTTC. Protein product: CASSAEGLEQFF.

This chain connects TRBV19 to TRBJ1-1; 8 positions agree with TRBD1. From germline, CDR1 is LNHDA and CDR2 SQIVND (reference sequence). The CDR3 runs to 17 residues. The junction had 10 bases not matched to a gene; V was cut back by 4 bases and J by 0 bases. CDR3 in amino acids: CASSTRGRGPMNTEAFF. As DNA, the CDR3 is TGTGCCAGTAGTACCAGGGGGCGAGGGCCCATGAACACTGAAGCTTTCTTT. Looking up the rest from reference TRBV19 and TRBJ1-1 gives the full variable domain: DGGITQSPKYLFRKEGQNVTLSCEQNLNHDAMYWYRQDPGQGLRLIYYSQIVNDFQKGDIAEGYSVSREKKESFPLTVTSAQKNPTAFYLCASSTRGRGPMNTEAFFGQGTRLTVV.

This clone was detected only once. The genes are TRBV25-1 and TRBJ1-5; 7 bases agree with TRBD1. CDR3 size: 14 residues. The V gene's germline CDR1 is MGHDK and CDR2 SYGVNS. The CDR3 coding sequence is TGTGCTCTGAGAGGGGGCTTGAGCAATCAGCCCCAGCATTTT. It translates to CALRGGLSNQPQHF. The whole variable domain, filled in from reference TRBV25-1 and TRBJ1-5, reads EADIYQTPRYLVIGTGKKITLECSQTMGHDKMYWYQQDPGMELHLIHYSYGVNSTEKGDLSSESTVSRIRTEHFPLTLESARPSHTSQYLCALRGGLSNQPQHFGDGTRLSIL.

V and J are TRBV30 and TRBJ1-6; D unresolved. V shed 7 bases and J shed 9 bases, with 19 bases lying between them. The length of the CDR3 is 14 residues. Looked up from germline, CDR1 is GTSNPN and CDR2 is SVGIG (reference sequence). CDR3 loop: CASTGEGRGSPLHF. The CDR3 DNA sequence: TGTGCCTCGACCGGGGAAGGGCGAGGTTCACCCCTCCACTTT.

The J gene is TRBJ2-1, the V gene TRBV28; 9 bases map to TRBD2. Germline V lookup: CDR1 MDHEN, CDR2 SYDVKM. This CDR3 comprises 14 residues. Germline trimming cut 4 bases from V and 8 bases from J; bases unmatched to any gene: 6. The CDR3 DNA follows: TGTGCCAGCAGTTCTAGCGGGATCTCCGATGAGCAGTTCTTC. This translates into CASSSSGISDEQFF.